This T cell receptor beta chain was documented in a study of low-dose radiotherapy and immunotherapy resistance in tumors. As for the study in general: The 200 mg/m2 dose of intravenous cyclophosphamide was given every two weeks, one day before radiation and immunotherapy.

Unmatched junction bases numbered 8, after V lost 4 bases and J lost 10 bases. This CDR3 is built from 13 residues. The germline V gene has CDR1 SGHRS and CDR2 YFSETQ. Time point specified: before trial treatment. Every donor's regimen consisted of nivolumab, ipilimumab, aspirin, low-dose cyclophosphamide and low-dose radiotherapy. TRAV- and TRBV-specific primers were used for first-strand cDNA, which covered alpha and beta chains. A roughly 20-cycle PCR with a constant-region primer and V-primer adapter amplified TCRs. MiXCR, run by TCRdb on the reads, gives a single entry per CDR3 protein. The table has approximately 70,000 distinct CDR3 sequences, less than 35% seen once. Concerning this clonotype: A much larger clone differs by one base, so this may be a read error.

The sequence derives from a female donor with ovarian cancer. The source material was PBMCs, sampled before treatment. The chain is built from TRBV5-1 and TRBJ2-1; TRBD1 aligns across 7 bases. The CDR3, as DNA: TGCGCCAGCAGCAGTGAGACAGGGTACGAGCAGTTCTTC. It specifies CASSSETGYEQFF.